The present TCR beta chain was sequenced within a study of blood T cell repertoires in COVID-19 (TCRdb year 2020). Looking at the study overall: Collaborator samples came from the United States, Italy and Spain and covered acute and convalescent phases of COVID-19. The material from the prospective study consisted of cDNA or gDNA derived from T cells, B-cell-depleted T cells, or PBMCs. The dataset comprised deeply sampled blood TCRbeta repertoires from subjects exposed to, actively infected with, or recovered from COVID-19. A freely available public database, intended as a resource for researchers studying the immune response to SARS-CoV-2, is where the repertoires were released. Samples came from the ongoing ImmuneRACE study (first 160 participants) plus 1,254 subjects from 6 global collaborators. A de-identified subject ID, COVID-19 status, age in years and sex were almost always included in the sample metadata. Where available, HLA class I and class II types were taken from metadata supplied by the sample provider and were not determined by assay-based typing. Results the study describes overall, beyond this receptor: The quantity of clinical and demographic metadata differed by source and by participant and was supplied without curation.

The immunoSEQ Assay, a bias-controlled multiplex PCR, was used to amplify TCRbeta CDR3 regions from genomic DNA. The authors processed their data as follows. The number of nucleated cells in each sample was estimated from the amplification of reference gene primers within the assay. To quantify the absolute abundance of each unique TCRbeta CDR3 rearrangement, sequence reads were collapsed and filtered. For each sample, productive Simpson clonality was calculated as the square root of Simpson's diversity index across productive rearrangements. Not all clones reach the TCRdb copy of this immuneACCESS table, which keeps in-frame sequences only. Checked studies attribute under half of the gap to unresolved V genes and leave the rest unexplained. That table supplies the V and J calls and clone size; D and trimming were determined from the DNA. The sample table holds around 700,000 clones, of which over 80% were seen once. The ten largest account for approximately 0.3% of the sample.

The collaborating institutions used their own protocols to collect whole blood in K2EDTA tubes. For TCRbeta analysis, collaborator samples were shipped as frozen whole blood, as isolated PBMCs, or as DNA extracted from either sample type. This clone appeared a single time. Its antigen has not been determined. No quality values exist for individual bases; no much larger clone is one base distant. Trimming takes 1 base from V and 8 bases from J, and the germline ends sit 21 bases apart. Including cysteine and phenylalanine, the CDR3 has 17 amino acids. Just the 51-base CDR3 DNA is kept, in frame starting at base 1. The germline V gene encodes CDR1 LNHDA and CDR2 SQIVND (reference sequence).

This clonotype was obtained from a woman aged 18-35 years with acute or convalescent COVID-19. Sequencing used peripheral blood. In this chain, TRBV19 is recombined with TRBJ2-1; TRBD1 is possibly the D segment (6 matching bases). The CDR3: CASSIVGQLLIRDEQFF. The nucleotide sequence is given as TGTGCCAGTAGTATAGTAGGACAGCTCCTAATAAGGGATGAGCAGTTCTTC.